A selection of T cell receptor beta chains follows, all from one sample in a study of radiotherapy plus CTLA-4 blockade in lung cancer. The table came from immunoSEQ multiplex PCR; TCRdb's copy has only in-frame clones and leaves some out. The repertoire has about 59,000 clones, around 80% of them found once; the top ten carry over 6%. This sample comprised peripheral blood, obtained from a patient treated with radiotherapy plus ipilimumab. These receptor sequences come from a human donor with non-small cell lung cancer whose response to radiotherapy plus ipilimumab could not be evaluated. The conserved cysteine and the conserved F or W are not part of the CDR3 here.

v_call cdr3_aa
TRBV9 ASSVEGNSGNTIY
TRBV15 ATSRDSGGADTQY
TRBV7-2 ASSLEEGLTYGYT
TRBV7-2 ASSSQGSTEAF
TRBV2 ASSDGTSGETQY
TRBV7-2 ASSPRTGGSETQY
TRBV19 ASSFPDRATEAF
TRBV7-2 ASSPQGSPTEAF
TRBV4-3 ASSQEAGGGGDEQF
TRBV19 ASNPGGPADTQY
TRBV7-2 ASSPSIAGGPREQF
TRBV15 ATSRGRGQPQH
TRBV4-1 ASSQDPAASTDTQY
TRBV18 ASSPVVQEYNEQF
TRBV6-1 ASSVKLAGGDEQF
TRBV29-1 SGQGQDEKLF
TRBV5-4 ASSLPLAGYNEQF
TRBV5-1 ASSLQGAGANVLT
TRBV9 ASSALGTVNSPLH
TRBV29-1 SVLKLEGTEAF
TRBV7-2 ASSFTGGDEKLF
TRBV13 ASSLGRQDSTYQPQH
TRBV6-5 ASSLGYSYEQY
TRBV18 ASSPIGSSGHRGTEAF
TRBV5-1 ASSFRDRGYEQY
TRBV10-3 ASTPWTSGNTGELF
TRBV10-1 ASSAGLAFYNEQF
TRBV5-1 ASSLLSGLGTEAF
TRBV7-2 ASSLVAGAGYEQY
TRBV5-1 ASSLAGQGRSNEQF
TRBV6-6 ASRKGTGSYEQY
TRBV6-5 ANSRVGRIYEQY
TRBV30 AWGGLETQY
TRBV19 ATGTGTGGGNTEAF
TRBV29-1 SGRSGSDADTQY
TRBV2 ASSEARGLADTQY
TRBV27 ATRRGLVPSEQY
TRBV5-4 ASSFDRGRGENTIY
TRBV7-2 ASRMTGGTSQPQH
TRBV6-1 ASSEVLSGNQPQH
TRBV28 ASVQGSYEQY
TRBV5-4 ASSRQGTDTQY
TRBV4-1 ASSRGRTGANVLT
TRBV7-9 ASSPTGLASPETQY
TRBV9 ASSGFSSGRNTEAF
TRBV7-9 ASSLLSLGVFVDEQY
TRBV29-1 SVDSIILNTEAF
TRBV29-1 SVEEEGPLVYNSPLH
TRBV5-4 ASSFLNGSRRDGYT
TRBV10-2 ASSEQQGWNIQY
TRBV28 ASSGTVSNYGYT
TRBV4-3 ASSQFLTGAEEQY